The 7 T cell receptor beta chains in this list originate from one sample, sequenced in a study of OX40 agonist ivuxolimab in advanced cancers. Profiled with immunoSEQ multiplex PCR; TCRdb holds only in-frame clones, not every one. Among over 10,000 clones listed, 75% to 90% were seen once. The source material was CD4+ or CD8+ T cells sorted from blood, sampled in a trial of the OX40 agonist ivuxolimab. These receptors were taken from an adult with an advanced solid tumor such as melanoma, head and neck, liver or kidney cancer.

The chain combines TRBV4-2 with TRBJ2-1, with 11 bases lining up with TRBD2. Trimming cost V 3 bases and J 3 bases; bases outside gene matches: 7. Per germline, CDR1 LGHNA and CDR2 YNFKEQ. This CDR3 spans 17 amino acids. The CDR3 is CASSQALAGGLYNEQFF. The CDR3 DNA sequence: TGTGCCAGCAGCCAGGCCCTAGCGGGAGGCCTCTACAATGAGCAGTTCTTC.

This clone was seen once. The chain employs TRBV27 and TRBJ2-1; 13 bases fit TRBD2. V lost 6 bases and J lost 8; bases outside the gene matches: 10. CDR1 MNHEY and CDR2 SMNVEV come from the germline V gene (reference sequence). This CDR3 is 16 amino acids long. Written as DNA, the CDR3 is TGTGCCAGCAGAACACTAGCGGGGGGGCCGGAGGATGAGCAGTTCTTC. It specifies CASRTLAGGPEDEQFF.

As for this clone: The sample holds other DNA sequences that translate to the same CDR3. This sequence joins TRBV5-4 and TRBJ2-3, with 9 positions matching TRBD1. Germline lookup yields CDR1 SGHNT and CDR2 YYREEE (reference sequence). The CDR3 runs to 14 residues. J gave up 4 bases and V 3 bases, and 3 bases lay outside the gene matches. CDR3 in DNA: TGTGCCAGCAGCTGGGGACAGGGTTCAGATACGCAGTATTTT. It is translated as CASSWGQGSDTQYF.

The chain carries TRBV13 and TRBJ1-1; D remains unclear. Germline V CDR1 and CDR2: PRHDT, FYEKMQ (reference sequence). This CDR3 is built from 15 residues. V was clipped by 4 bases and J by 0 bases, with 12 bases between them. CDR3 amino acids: CASSWFREMNTEAFF. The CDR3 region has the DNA TGTGCCAGCAGCTGGTTTCGAGAGATGAACACTGAAGCTTTCTTT.

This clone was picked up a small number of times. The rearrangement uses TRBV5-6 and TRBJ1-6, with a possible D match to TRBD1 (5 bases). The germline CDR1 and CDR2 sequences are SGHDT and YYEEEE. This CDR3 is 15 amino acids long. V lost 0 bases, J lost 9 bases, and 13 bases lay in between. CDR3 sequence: CASSLGYTGGSPLHF. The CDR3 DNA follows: TGTGCCAGCAGCTTGGGTTACACCGGGGGTTCACCCCTCCACTTT.

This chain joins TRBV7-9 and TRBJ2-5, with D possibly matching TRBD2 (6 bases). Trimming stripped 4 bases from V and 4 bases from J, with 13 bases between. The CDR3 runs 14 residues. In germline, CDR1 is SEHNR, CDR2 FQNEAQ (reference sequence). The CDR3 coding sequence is TGTGCCAGCAGCTCGGCGGGGAGAGGAGAGACCCAGTACTTC. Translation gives CASSSAGRGETQYF.

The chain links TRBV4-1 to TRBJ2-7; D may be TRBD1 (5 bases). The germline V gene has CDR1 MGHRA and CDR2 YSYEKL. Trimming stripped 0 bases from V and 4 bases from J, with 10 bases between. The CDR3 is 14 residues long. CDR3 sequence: CASSQDFSGYEQYF. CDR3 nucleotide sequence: TGCGCCAGCAGCCAAGATTTTTCAGGGTACGAGCAGTACTTC.